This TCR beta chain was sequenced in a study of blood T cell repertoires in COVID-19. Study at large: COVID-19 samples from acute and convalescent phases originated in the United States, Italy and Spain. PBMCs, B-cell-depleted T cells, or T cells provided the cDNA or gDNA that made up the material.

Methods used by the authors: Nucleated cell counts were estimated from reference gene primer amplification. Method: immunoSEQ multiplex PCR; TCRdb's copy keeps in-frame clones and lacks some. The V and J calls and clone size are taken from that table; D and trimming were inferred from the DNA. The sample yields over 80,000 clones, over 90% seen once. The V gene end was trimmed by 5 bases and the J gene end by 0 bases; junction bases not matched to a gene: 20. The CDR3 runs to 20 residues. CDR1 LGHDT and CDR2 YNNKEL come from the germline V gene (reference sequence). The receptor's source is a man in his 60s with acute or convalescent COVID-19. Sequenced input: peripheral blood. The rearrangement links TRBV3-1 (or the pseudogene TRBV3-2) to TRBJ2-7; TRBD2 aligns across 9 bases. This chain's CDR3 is CASSVAPHSPTSGPSYEQYF. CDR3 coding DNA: TGTGCCAGCAGCGTAGCTCCTCATTCGCCGACTAGCGGCCCCTCCTACGAGCAGTACTTC.